The 13 T cell receptor beta chains in this list originate from one sample, sequenced in a study of cytomegalovirus exposure and HLA in healthy donors. PCR amplification relied on 60 Vbeta primers (plus 13 Jbeta primers). Here immunoSEQ multiplex PCR was the method, and the copy in TCRdb shows in-frame clones only, minus some. The sample lists under 150,000 clones; 65% to 85% were seen once. The sequenced sample consisted of PBMCs. These TCRs come from a middle-aged man in good health and CMV-seronegative.

The V call is TRBV2, the J call TRBJ1-3, with TRBD1 matching over 7 bases. Looked up from germline, CDR1 is SNHLY and CDR2 is FYNNEI. The CDR3 is 16 residues long. V was clipped by 4 bases and J by 3 bases; unmatched bases: 9. CDR3: CASSAPDRRDGNTIYF. The CDR3 coding sequence is TGTGCCAGCAGTGCTCCGGACAGGCGAGATGGAAACACCATATATTTT.

This chain uses TRBV29-1 with TRBJ1-2, with 8 nucleotides matching TRBD1. The ends lost 5 bases at V and 4 bases at J; junction bases unmatched: 12. Per the germline V gene, CDR1 is SQVTM and CDR2 is ANQGSEA. This CDR3 region has 15 residues. The CDR3 sequence: CSVKLAGGVGYGYTF. The DNA of the CDR3 is TGCAGCGTTAAGTTGGCAGGGGGCGTCGGCTATGGCTACACCTTC. The full variable domain, completed using reference TRBV29-1 and TRBJ1-2, is SAVISQKPSRDICQRGTSLTIQCQVDSQVTMMFWYRQQPGQSLTLIATANQGSEATYESGFVIDKFPISRPNLTFSTLTVSNMSPEDSSIYLCSVKLAGGVGYGYTFGSGTRLTVV.

The rearrangement uses TRBV28 and TRBJ1-1; TRBD1 matches 10 bases. From germline, CDR1 is MDHEN and CDR2 SYDVKM. Trimming took 8 bases from V and 5 from J; bases not matched to a gene: 2. CDR3 length: 12 residues. The CDR3 spells CASEDRGTEAFF. CDR3 in DNA: TGTGCCAGCGAGGACAGGGGGACTGAAGCTTTCTTT.

This clone has just a few counts. The chain carries TRBV5-4 and TRBJ1-2; a weak D match, TRBD1 (5 bases). V gave up 3 bases and J gave up 4 bases, with 13 bases separating them. Germline CDR1 reads SGHNT; CDR2 reads YYREEE (reference sequence). This CDR3 comprises 14 residues. CDR3 bases: TGTGCCAGCAGCTCTATGGGGGACTCCTATGGCTACACCTTC. Translating gives CASSSMGDSYGYTF.

The chain uses TRBV6-5 and TRBJ1-4; tentatively, D is TRBD1 (5 bases). V lost 5 bases, J lost 10 bases, and 14 bases lay in between. CDR1 is MNHEY, CDR2 SVGAGI, per germline. This CDR3 region has 13 residues. CDR3 nucleotides: TGTGCCAGCAGTCCGGGACTCCGGGGAAAACTGTTTTTT. Its protein product is CASSPGLRGKLFF.

This clone has just one count. This chain links TRBV19 with TRBJ2-7; possibly TRBD2 for D (6 bases). This CDR3 region has 12 residues. The germline V gene has CDR1 LNHDA and CDR2 SQIVND (reference sequence). V gave up 3 bases and J gave up 4 bases, with 7 bases separating them. The CDR3 loop is CASSMEGYEQYF. The CDR3 DNA reads TGTGCCAGTAGTATGGAGGGATACGAGCAGTACTTC.

The chain combines TRBV27 with TRBJ1-1; tentative D call: TRBD1 (6 bases). CDR1 is MNHEY, CDR2 SMNVEV, per germline (reference sequence). The CDR3 contains 16 residues. Trimming left V 3 bases short and J 0 bases short, with 14 bases between. The CDR3 DNA reads TGTGCCAGCAGTTTTTACAGGGATGCGATGAACACTGAAGCTTTCTTT. Protein: CASSFYRDAMNTEAFF.

CDR3 protein: CSVVGGSETQYF. As DNA, the CDR3 is TGCAGCGTTGTAGGCGGGAGTGAGACCCAGTACTTC. This sequence joins TRBV29-1 and TRBJ2-5, with 7 bases that match TRBD2. This CDR3 contains 12 residues. Germline V gene sequence: CDR1 SQVTM, CDR2 ANQGSEA. V was clipped by 4 bases and J by 5 bases; unmatched bases: 4.

The chain has TRBV2 and TRBJ2-1; 10 bases fit TRBD1. The CDR3 is made up of 15 amino acids. V was pared by 8 bases and J by 2 bases, with 6 bases of the junction left unmatched. Germline CDR1 and CDR2: SNHLY and FYNNEI. The CDR3 protein is CASRTGQGAYNEQFF. CDR3 bases: TGTGCCAGCCGGACCGGACAGGGGGCCTACAATGAGCAGTTCTTC.

This chain links TRBV27 with TRBJ2-7; 9 positions agree with TRBD2. The V gene end was trimmed by 4 bases and the J gene end by 4 bases; junction bases not matched to a gene: 8. The CDR3 has 15 amino acids. CDR1 and CDR2 (germline): MNHEY, SMNVEV (reference sequence). CDR3 coding DNA: TGTGCCAGCAGTTCCTCCAAAGCGGGAGGTTACGAGCAGTACTTC. Amino acids: CASSSSKAGGYEQYF.

This clone was seen a single time. The chain carries TRBV4-1 and TRBJ1-6, with TRBD1 identical over 7 bases. The J segment lost 5 bases and the V segment lost 4 bases, leaving 8 bases of the junction unmatched. The CDR3 totals 16 residues. The germline CDR1 and CDR2 sequences are MGHRA and YSYEKL. The CDR3 nucleotides are TGCGCCAGCAGCCCGACAGGGCAAGAAGATAATTCACCCCTCCACTTT. Translation gives CASSPTGQEDNSPLHF.

The V and J genes are TRBV28 and TRBJ1-5, with D possibly TRBD1 on 6 matching bases. CDR1 is MDHEN and CDR2 is SYDVKM in the germline V gene. The length of the CDR3 is 13 residues. With 7 bases removed from V and 2 bases from J, the gap between germline ends came to 9 bases. In DNA, the CDR3 is TGTGCCAGCATGGGGGCCGGCAATCAGCCCCAGCATTTT. It specifies CASMGAGNQPQHF.

V and J are TRBV7-8 and TRBJ2-1; 13 bases line up with TRBD2. V dropped 5 bases and J dropped 14; count of bases not matched to a gene: 15. Germline CDR1 and CDR2: SGHVS and FQNEAQ. This CDR3 has 16 amino acids. The CDR3 sequence: CASSLRTSGRPPFEFF. The CDR3 bases are TGTGCCAGCAGCCTACGGACTAGCGGGAGACCTCCGTTTGAGTTCTTC.